The clone carrying this T cell receptor beta chain was counted a single time. Its antigen is not known. A second PCR, run for roughly 7 to 12 cycles, used a sample-barcoded 5' primer plus a J-beta primer mix. Each cDNA molecule was tagged by a template-switch adaptor that had 12 random nucleotides. TCRdb used MiXCR to reprocess the 5' RACE reads, holding one entry per CDR3 protein. Counted here are roughly 800,000 distinct CDR3 sequences, about three fifths occurring once; the ten biggest clones make up roughly 22%. This entry is derived from a study of blood T cells in healthy people across ages. Overall study findings and caveats: Per million T cells, the diversity of TCR beta decreased roughly linearly as age advanced. Expanded clonotype changes were possibly confounded by unknown donor CMV status.

The CDR3 extends over 13 amino acids. From germline, CDR1 is LGHDT and CDR2 YNNKEL (reference sequence). The genes are TRBV3-1 and TRBJ2-7; D is unresolved. The J call may be incorrect, as the DNA end agrees better with TRBJ2-5. The sequence derives from a young man in good health. What was sequenced was blood. The CDR3 is CASSQTPRETQYF. The CDR3 DNA follows: TGTGCCAGCAGCCAAACACCCAGAGAGACCCAGTACTTC.